The 6 T cell receptor beta chains listed next were all sequenced from one sample in a study of identical twins. TCRdb analysed the 5' RACE reads with MiXCR anew, one entry per CDR3 protein. The sample lists hundreds of thousands of distinct CDR3 sequences, over 8.5% occurring once. These data were likewise used in another study, on yellow fever vaccine responses in identical twins.

The material sequenced was PBMCs. These TCRs come from a young woman in good health.

This clonotype showed up just a few times. The chain combines TRBV9 with TRBJ2-3; 9 bases map to TRBD2. Per germline, CDR1 SGDLS and CDR2 YYNGEE. The trim removed 0 bases at V and 3 bases at J, leaving 5 bases unmatched. CDR3 size: 16 residues. The chain's CDR3 is CASSVAGGGATDTQYF. In DNA form, the CDR3 reads TGTGCCAGCAGCGTAGCCGGCGGGGGGGCGACAGATACGCAGTATTTT.

The chain joins TRBV4-2 to TRBJ2-6; 7 bases line up with TRBD1. The trim removed 8 bases at V and 4 bases at J, leaving 11 bases unmatched. This CDR3 region has 16 residues. Germline values: CDR1 LGHNA, CDR2 YNFKEQ. CDR3 sequence: CASQGQSEWGANVLTF. DNA of the CDR3: TGTGCCAGCCAGGGACAGTCCGAGTGGGGGGCCAACGTCCTGACTTTC.

V is TRBV18 and J is TRBJ2-5; TRBD1 matches 8 bases. Germline V gives CDR1 KGHSH, CDR2 LQKENI. The CDR3 runs to 15 residues. J gave up 5 bases and V 4 bases, and 9 bases lay outside the gene matches. The chain's CDR3 is CASSQRDRSSETQYF. For the CDR3, the DNA is TGTGCCAGCTCACAGAGGGACAGGTCATCCGAGACCCAGTACTTC. The full variable domain, with the rest looked up from reference TRBV18 and TRBJ2-5, is NAGVMQNPRHLVRRRGQEARLRCSPMKGHSHVYWYRQLPEEGLKFMVYLQKENIIDESGMPKERFSAEFPKEGPSILRIQQVVRGDSAAYFCASSQRDRSSETQYFGPGTRLLVL.

There are many counts of this clonotype. The chain recombines TRBV10-3 with TRBJ2-5; a possible D gene is TRBD1 (6 bases). CDR1 is ENHRY and CDR2 is SYGVKD in the germline V gene. The V end lost 5 bases, the J end lost 5 bases, and 12 bases lay between the germline ends. The CDR3 sequence is 13 residues long. The CDR3 DNA follows: TGTGCCATCAGTTCTCAGGGGTTGGAGACCCAGTACTTC. Protein: CAISSQGLETQYF.

This chain uses TRBV11-1 with TRBJ2-1; D assignment may be TRBD1 or TRBD2 (5 bases each). Germline CDR1 SGHAT, CDR2 FQDESV (reference sequence). This CDR3 has 13 amino acids. V dropped 4 bases and J dropped 9 bases, with 13 bases sitting between them. CDR3 in amino acids: CASSWGPIIEQFF. The CDR3, as DNA: TGTGCCAGCAGCTGGGGACCGATCATTGAGCAGTTCTTC.

The sample holds many counts of this clonotype. One end of the junction does not line up with germline, which may come from a read error. This sequence joins TRBV29-1 and TRBJ2-1; no firm D call. Per germline, CDR1 SQVTM and CDR2 ANQGSEA. The CDR3 has 13 amino acids. CDR3 DNA sequence: TGCAGCGTCGAAGAACAATCGATGTTGGAGCAGTTCTTC. It translates to CSVEEQSMLEQFF.